Presented here are 20 T cell receptor beta chains from one specimen sequenced in a study of T-cell reconstitution after alpha-beta-depleted transplantation in children. Unique molecular identifiers were used in preparing the TCRbeta library. Via MiXCR, TCRdb re-called the PCR reads, giving one row per CDR3 protein. Among roughly 610,000 distinct CDR3 sequences listed, about 10% were seen once. The sample in question was PBMCs from the stem cell graft donor, obtained from the stem cell graft. All receptors come from a human donor who donated a stem cell graft to a child with acute myeloid leukemia.

V gene TRBV28 combines with J gene TRBJ1-4, with D maybe TRBD1 (5 bases). The CDR3 contains 14 residues. With 6 bases removed from V and 3 bases from J, the gap between germline ends came to 11 bases. From germline, CDR1 is MDHEN and CDR2 SYDVKM. In DNA, the CDR3 is TGTGCCAGCAGGTGGGGGAGAGCTAATGAAAAACTGTTTTTT. It is translated as CASRWGRANEKLFF.

The chain carries TRBV3-1 and TRBJ1-1; no clear D. V lost 2 bases to trimming and J lost 1 base, with 5 bases between them. CDR1 and CDR2 (germline): LGHDT, YNNKEL (reference sequence). The CDR3 has 13 residues. The CDR3 loop is CASSQIENTEAFF. In nucleotides, the CDR3 is TGTGCCAGCAGCCAAATCGAGAACACTGAAGCTTTCTTT.

The rearrangement uses TRBV7-2 and TRBJ1-5; D not certain. The CDR3 is 13 residues long. The germline V and J ends were trimmed by 0 bases and 5 bases, with 5 bases remaining between them. Germline lookup yields CDR1 SGHTA and CDR2 FQGNSA. The CDR3 here is CASSLAPYQPQHF. CDR3 DNA: TGTGCCAGCAGCTTAGCCCCATATCAGCCCCAGCATTTT.

As for this clonotype: This sequence may be a read error, since a much larger clone differs from it by one base. Likely a read error: the CDR3 ends without its conserved phenylalanine or tryptophan. The J gene is TRBJ2-1, the V gene TRBV20-1; 9 bases align to TRBD2. Trimming removed 5 bases from V and 4 bases from J; junction bases left unmatched: 18. CDR3 length equals 18 residues. Germline CDR1 and CDR2: DFQATT and SNEGSKA (reference sequence). CDR3 nucleotide sequence: TGCAGTGCTTCGCCCCCGATTGCTAGCGGGGCCCAATACAATGAGCAGTTCCTC. Translating gives CSASPPIASGAQYNEQFL.

The rearrangement uses TRBV18 and TRBJ1-3, with no clear D. Trimming stripped 2 bases from V and 0 bases from J, with 11 bases between. CDR1 KGHSH and CDR2 LQKENI come from the germline V gene. CDR3 length: 16 residues. Here the CDR3 DNA reads TGTGCCAGCTCACCAGGCCTAGACTACTCTGGAAACACCATATATTTT. It specifies CASSPGLDYSGNTIYF.

This clonotype was found many times. This chain links TRBV28 with TRBJ1-1, with D maybe TRBD1 (5 bases). Trimming shortened V by 3 bases and J by 4 bases, and 12 bases separated the two germline ends. Germline V CDR1 and CDR2: MDHEN, SYDVKM. The CDR3 runs to 14 residues. DNA for the CDR3: TGTGCCAGCAGTTTGCAGGGTCGTGGCACTGAAGCTTTCTTT. It translates to CASSLQGRGTEAFF.

This clonotype has ten or more counts. The V call is TRBV3-1, the J call TRBJ2-3, with D unclear. Germline loops: CDR1 LGHDT, CDR2 YNNKEL (reference sequence). V lost 7 bases, J lost 1 base, and 18 bases lay in between. The CDR3 is 16 residues long. CDR3 in amino acids: CASNKKGVVGTDTQYF. CDR3 sequence (DNA): TGTGCCAGCAATAAAAAGGGCGTAGTTGGCACAGATACGCAGTATTTT.

This clonotype was observed a handful of times. V gene TRBV4-3 combines with J gene TRBJ2-7, with 8 bases matching TRBD2. The V gene end was trimmed by 4 bases and the J gene end by 3 bases; junction bases not matched to a gene: 5. Germline V lookup: CDR1 LGHNA, CDR2 YSLEER. The CDR3 consists of 14 residues. CDR3 loop: CASSRSTSGYEQYF. The CDR3 DNA follows: TGCGCCAGCAGCCGGTCAACTAGCGGCTACGAGCAGTACTTC.

This clonotype was observed at least ten times. The V call is TRBV6-2 or TRBV6-3, the J call TRBJ2-1; 8 positions match TRBD2. The CDR3 extends over 17 amino acids. V shed 2 bases and J 10 bases; nucleotides not matched to a gene: 16. The germline V gene encodes CDR1 MNHEY and CDR2 SVGEGT. The CDR3 nucleotides read TGTGCCAGCAGTTACCAGGTTGGCGGGAGGACTTTATTCGAGCAGTTCTTC. Amino acids: CASSYQVGGRTLFEQFF.

This clonotype has ten or more counts. This chain links TRBV10-3 with TRBJ2-4; possibly TRBD1 for D (8 bases). Germline V gene data show CDR1 as ENHRY and CDR2 as SYGVKD. Trimming took off 0 bases at V and 3 bases at J, with 12 bases between the two ends. The CDR3 consists of 16 residues. CDR3 bases: TGTGCCATCAGTGAGTCGGGGGGGACAGGCAAAAACATTCAGTACTTC. It is translated as CAISESGGTGKNIQYF.

The V and J genes are TRBV5-1 and TRBJ1-1, with TRBD1 matching over 7 bases. Germline lookup yields CDR1 SGHRS and CDR2 YFSETQ. The V and J ends lost 5 bases and 6 bases, in that order; junction bases with no gene match: 10. The CDR3 runs to 14 residues. CDR3 protein: CASSVVTGNSEAFF. CDR3 in DNA: TGCGCCAGCAGTGTCGTGACAGGGAATTCTGAAGCTTTCTTT.

This clonotype was found many times. This chain uses TRBV5-1 with TRBJ2-2, with D unclear. The CDR3 totals 14 residues. Germline V gene lookup returns CDR1 SGHRS and CDR2 YFSETQ. V lost 0 bases, J lost 2 bases, and 5 bases lay in between. CDR3 coding DNA: TGCGCCAGCAGCTTGGCCGCTAACACCGGGGAGCTGTTTTTT. Protein product: CASSLAANTGELFF.

The genes are TRBV5-1 and TRBJ2-1, with unresolved D. Germline V lookup: CDR1 SGHRS, CDR2 YFSETQ. This CDR3 has 15 amino acids. Trimming cost V 4 bases and J 6 bases, with 17 bases left between them. Here the CDR3 DNA reads TGCGCCAGCAGCCTGGAACCTGGGCCTGGCAATGAGCAGTTCTTC. Protein product: CASSLEPGPGNEQFF. Based on the CDR3 plus reference TRBV5-1 and TRBJ2-1, the full variable domain is KAGVTQTPRYLIKTRGQQVTLSCSPISGHRSVSWYQQTPGQGLQFLFEYFSETQRNKGNFPGRFSGRQFSNSRSEMNVSTLELGDSALYLCASSLEPGPGNEQFFGPGTRLTVL.

V and J are TRBV3-1 and TRBJ2-7, with 7 bases identical to TRBD2. The CDR3 is 14 residues long. In germline, CDR1 is LGHDT, CDR2 YNNKEL (reference sequence). The V and J ends lost 2 bases and 2 bases, in that order; junction bases with no gene match: 3. The CDR3 DNA sequence: TGTGCCAGCAGCCAATCGGGGGGAGCCTACGAGCAGTACTTC. Its protein product is CASSQSGGAYEQYF.

This clonotype came up a few times. The chain carries TRBV9 and TRBJ2-5; D call uncertain. Per germline, CDR1 SGDLS and CDR2 YYNGEE. V lost 0 bases and J lost 5, with 8 bases in between. The CDR3 length is 13 residues. The CDR3 DNA reads TGTGCCAGCAGCGTAGCAGATGGGGAGACCCAGTACTTC. This codes for CASSVADGETQYF.

The J gene is TRBJ1-5, the V gene TRBV12-3 or TRBV12-4; D is possibly TRBD1 (6 bases). This CDR3 spans 14 amino acids. V was shortened by 3 bases and J by 9 bases, with 15 bases between the two germline ends. In DNA, the CDR3 is TGTGCCAGCAGTTTCCCCGGACAGCTTCGGCCCCAGCATTTT. It codes for CASSFPGQLRPQHF.

This clonotype was picked up many times. The chain has TRBV12-3 or TRBV12-4 and TRBJ1-2; D is perhaps TRBD1 (6 bases). The CDR3 is 13 residues long. V was pared by 2 bases and J by 2 bases, with 6 bases between. The CDR3 bases are TGTGCCAGCAGTTTACAGGGGAACTATGGCTACACCTTC. Its protein is CASSLQGNYGYTF.

This chain links TRBV12-3 or TRBV12-4 with TRBJ1-1, with D hard to call. Trimming stripped 6 bases from V and 0 bases from J, with 11 bases between. CDR3 size: 14 residues. The DNA for the CDR3 is TGTGCCAGCAGAATAACAGAAATGAACACTGAAGCTTTCTTT. Protein sequence: CASRITEMNTEAFF.

A note on this clonotype: A much larger clonotype is one base distant, so this may be a read error. CDR3 residues: CASSFSRKEQFF. CDR3 coding DNA: TGTGCCAGCAGTTTTTCTCGAAAAGAGCAGTTCTTC. J is TRBJ2-7 and V is TRBV28; D is uncertain. The J call is doubtful: the DNA matches TRBJ2-1 better. This CDR3 contains 12 residues. Germline V lookup: CDR1 MDHEN, CDR2 SYDVKM.

Many counts were recorded for this clonotype. The chain has TRBV12-3 or TRBV12-4 and TRBJ2-3; TRBD1 is a possible D gene (5 bases). V lost 6 bases and J lost 7, with 14 bases in between. The CDR3 loop spans 13 amino acids. The CDR3 sequence: CASRTQVKNTQYF. CDR3 sequence (DNA): TGTGCCAGCAGAACACAGGTGAAGAATACGCAGTATTTT.